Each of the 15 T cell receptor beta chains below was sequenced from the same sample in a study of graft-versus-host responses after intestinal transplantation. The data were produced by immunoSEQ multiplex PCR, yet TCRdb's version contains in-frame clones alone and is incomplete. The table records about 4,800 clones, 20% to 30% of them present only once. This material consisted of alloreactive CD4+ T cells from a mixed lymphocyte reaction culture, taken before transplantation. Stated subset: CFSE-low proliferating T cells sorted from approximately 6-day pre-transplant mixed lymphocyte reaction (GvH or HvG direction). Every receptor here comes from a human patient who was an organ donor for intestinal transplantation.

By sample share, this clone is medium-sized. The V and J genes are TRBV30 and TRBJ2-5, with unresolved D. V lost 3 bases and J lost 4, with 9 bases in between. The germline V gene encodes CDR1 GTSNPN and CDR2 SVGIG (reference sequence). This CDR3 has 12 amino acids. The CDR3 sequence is CAWSDTLETQYF. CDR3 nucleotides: TGTGCCTGGAGCGACACCTTAGAGACCCAGTACTTC.

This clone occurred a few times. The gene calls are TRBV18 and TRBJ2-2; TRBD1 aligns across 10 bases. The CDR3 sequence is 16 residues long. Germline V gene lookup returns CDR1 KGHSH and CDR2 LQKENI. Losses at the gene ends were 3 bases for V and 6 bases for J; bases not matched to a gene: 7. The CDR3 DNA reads TGTGCCAGCTCACCGATGGGGACAGGGGTCGCCGGGGAGCTGTTTTTT. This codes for CASSPMGTGVAGELFF.

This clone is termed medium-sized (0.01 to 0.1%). CDR3 region: CASTPGQINYGYTF. The CDR3 bases are TGTGCCAGTACCCCGGGACAGATTAACTATGGCTACACCTTC. This sequence joins TRBV19 and TRBJ1-2; 7 nucleotides agree with TRBD1. The CDR3 is 14 residues long. In germline, CDR1 is LNHDA, CDR2 SQIVND (reference sequence). Trimming took 7 bases from V and 1 from J; bases not matched to a gene: 6.

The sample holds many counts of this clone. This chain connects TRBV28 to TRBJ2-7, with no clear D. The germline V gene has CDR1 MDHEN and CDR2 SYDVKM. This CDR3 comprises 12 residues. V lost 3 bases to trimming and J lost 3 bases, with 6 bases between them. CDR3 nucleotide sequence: TGTGCCAGCAGTTTCCACAACTACGAGCAGTACTTC. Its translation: CASSFHNYEQYF.

The CDR3 loop reads CASSLEGRGTDTQYF. The DNA of the CDR3 is TGTGCCAGCAGCTTAGAGGGCAGGGGAACAGATACGCAGTATTTT. The chain links TRBV11-3 to TRBJ2-3; a possible D gene is TRBD1 (6 bases). The CDR3 loop spans 15 amino acids. V was cut by 0 bases and J by 3 bases, with 10 bases left in between. Looked up from germline, CDR1 is SGHNT and CDR2 is YENEEA.

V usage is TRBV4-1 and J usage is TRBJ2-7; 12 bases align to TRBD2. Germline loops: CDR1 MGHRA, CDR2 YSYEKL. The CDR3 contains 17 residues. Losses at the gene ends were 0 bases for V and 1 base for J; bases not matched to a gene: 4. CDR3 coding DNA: TGCGCCAGCAGCCAAGAACTAGCGGGGGGACTATCCTACGAGCAGTACTTC. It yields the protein CASSQELAGGLSYEQYF.

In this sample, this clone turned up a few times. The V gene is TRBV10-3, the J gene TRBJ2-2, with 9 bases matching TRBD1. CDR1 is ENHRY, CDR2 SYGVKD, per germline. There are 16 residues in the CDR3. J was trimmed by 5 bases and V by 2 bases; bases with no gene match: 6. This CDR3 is CAISEKGQGVTGELFF. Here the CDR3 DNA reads TGTGCCATCAGTGAGAAGGGACAGGGTGTTACCGGGGAGCTGTTTTTT.

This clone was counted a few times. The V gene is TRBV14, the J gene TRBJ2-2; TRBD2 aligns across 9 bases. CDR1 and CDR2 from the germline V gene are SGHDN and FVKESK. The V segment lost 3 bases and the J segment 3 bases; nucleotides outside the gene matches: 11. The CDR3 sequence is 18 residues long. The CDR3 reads CASSQYVAGAIYTGELFF. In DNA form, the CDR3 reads TGTGCCAGCAGCCAGTACGTAGCGGGAGCAATATACACCGGGGAGCTGTTTTTT.

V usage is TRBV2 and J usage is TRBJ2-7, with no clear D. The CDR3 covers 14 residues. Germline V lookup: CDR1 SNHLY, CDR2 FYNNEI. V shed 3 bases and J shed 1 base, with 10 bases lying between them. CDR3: CASSEGLVSYEQYF. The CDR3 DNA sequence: TGTGCCAGCAGTGAGGGTCTAGTTTCCTACGAGCAGTACTTC.

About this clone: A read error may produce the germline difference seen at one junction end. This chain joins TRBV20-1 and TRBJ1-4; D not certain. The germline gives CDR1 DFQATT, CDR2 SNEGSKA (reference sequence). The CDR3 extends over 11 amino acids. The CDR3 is CSASPHEKLFF. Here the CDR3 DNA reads TGCAGTGCTTCCCCGCATGAGAAACTGTTTTTT.

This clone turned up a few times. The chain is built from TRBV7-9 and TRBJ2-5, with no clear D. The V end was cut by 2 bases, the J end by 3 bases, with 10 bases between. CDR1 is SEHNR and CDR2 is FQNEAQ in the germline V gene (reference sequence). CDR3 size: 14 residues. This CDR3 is CASSLTFREETQYF. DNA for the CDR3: TGTGCCAGCAGCTTAACTTTTCGGGAAGAGACCCAGTACTTC.

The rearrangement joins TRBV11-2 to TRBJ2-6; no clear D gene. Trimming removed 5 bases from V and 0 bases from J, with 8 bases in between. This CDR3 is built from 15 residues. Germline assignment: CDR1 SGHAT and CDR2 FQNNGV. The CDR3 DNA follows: TGTGCCAGCAGCCAGTGGAGCTCTGGGGCCAACGTCCTGACTTTC. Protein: CASSQWSSGANVLTF. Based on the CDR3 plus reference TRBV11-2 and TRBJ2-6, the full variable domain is EAGVAQSPRYKIIEKRQSVAFWCNPISGHATLYWYQQILGQGPKLLIQFQNNGVVDDSQLPKDRFSAERLKGVDSTLKIQPAKLEDSAVYLCASSQWSSGANVLTFGAGSRLTVL.

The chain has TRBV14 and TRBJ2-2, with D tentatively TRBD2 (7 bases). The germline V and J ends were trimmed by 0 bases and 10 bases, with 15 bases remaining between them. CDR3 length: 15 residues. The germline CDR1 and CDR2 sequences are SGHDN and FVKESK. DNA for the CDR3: TGTGCCAGCAGCCAAGATCCCGGGGGGCGGGAGGAGCTGTTTTTT. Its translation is CASSQDPGGREELFF.

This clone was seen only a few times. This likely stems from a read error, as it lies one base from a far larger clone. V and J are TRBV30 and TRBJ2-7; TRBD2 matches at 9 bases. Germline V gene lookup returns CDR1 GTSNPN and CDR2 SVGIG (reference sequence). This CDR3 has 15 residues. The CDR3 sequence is CAGSGGGVTRYEQYF. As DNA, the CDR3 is TGTGCCGGGAGTGGCGGGGGGGTGACGAGGTACGAGCAGTACTTC.

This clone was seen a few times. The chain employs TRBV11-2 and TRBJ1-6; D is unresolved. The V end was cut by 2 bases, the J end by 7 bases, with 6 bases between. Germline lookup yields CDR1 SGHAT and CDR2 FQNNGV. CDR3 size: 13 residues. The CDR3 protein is CASSLYRNSPLHF. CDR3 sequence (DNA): TGTGCCAGCAGCTTATACAGAAATTCACCCCTCCACTTT.